This T cell receptor (beta chain) appears in the sequencing data of a study of T cell changes during pregnancy in multiple sclerosis. Trimming at V came to 4 bases and at J to 7 bases, leaving 10 bases not matched to a gene. Germline V gene lookup returns CDR1 MDHEN and CDR2 SYDVKM. This CDR3 spans 14 amino acids. Clones were read by immunoSEQ multiplex PCR, and TCRdb kept only the in-frame ones, dropping some. The sample yields roughly 39,000 clones, about 90% seen once. The material sequenced was CD4+ T cells from peripheral blood mononuclear cells, taken before pregnancy. This TCR was recovered from a female donor with multiple sclerosis, enrolled in a pregnancy study. V gene TRBV28 combines with J gene TRBJ2-7; 7 positions agree with TRBD2. CDR3 in amino acids: CASSSVGGVLEQYF. CDR3 bases: TGTGCCAGCAGTTCGGTGGGAGGGGTCTTGGAGCAGTACTTC.